One sample yielded the 28 T cell receptor beta chains listed below, sequenced in a study of blood T cell repertoires in COVID-19. The assay was immunoSEQ multiplex PCR, and TCRdb's table has in-frame clones only and misses some. The table shows about half a million clones, with 80% to 90% occurring only once. Material for sequencing was peripheral blood. The source of these receptors is a man aged 18 to 35 with COVID-19, enrolled during active disease.

The chain employs TRBV27 and TRBJ2-1, with TRBD2 matching 15 bases. The CDR3 has 18 amino acids. The germline V gene has CDR1 MNHEY and CDR2 SMNVEV (reference sequence). The trim removed 4 bases at V and 6 bases at J, leaving 10 bases unmatched. Written as DNA, the CDR3 is TGTGCCAGCAGTTCCAATATTCGGACTAGCGGGAGGGGCAATGAGCAGTTCTTC. Residues: CASSSNIRTSGRGNEQFF.

The V gene is TRBV4-2, the J gene TRBJ1-3, with D maybe TRBD1 (5 bases). This CDR3 is 16 amino acids long. Germline V gene data show CDR1 as LGHNA and CDR2 as YNFKEQ. Trimming cost V 2 bases and J 4 bases, with 15 bases left between them. The CDR3 DNA reads TGTGCCAGCAGCCAACCGACAGTCGACGAAGGAAACACCATATATTTT. Translating it yields CASSQPTVDEGNTIYF.

The chain has TRBV11-2 and TRBJ2-3; D possibly corresponds to TRBD2 (6 bases). Germline assignment: CDR1 SGHAT and CDR2 FQNNGV. Between the trimmed V and J ends, which lost 3 bases and 0 bases, there was a span of 13 bases. This CDR3 is 16 amino acids long. The DNA of the CDR3 is TGTGCCAGCAGCTTGGGGACTGCTCCTAGCACAGATACGCAGTATTTT. It specifies CASSLGTAPSTDTQYF.

This rearrangement joins TRBV7-9 to TRBJ2-3, with D tentatively TRBD1 (6 bases). Germline V CDR1 and CDR2: SEHNR, FQNEAQ (reference sequence). The CDR3 spans 14 residues. V lost 4 bases and J 4 bases, leaving 12 bases between the germline ends. Here the CDR3 reads CASSSGRGADTQYF. The CDR3 region has the DNA TGTGCCAGCAGCTCCGGCAGGGGTGCAGATACGCAGTATTTT.

The V gene is TRBV10-3, the J gene TRBJ2-7, with 9 positions matching TRBD1. CDR3 length equals 14 residues. Germline V gene data show CDR1 as ENHRY and CDR2 as SYGVKD. Germline trimming cut 3 bases from V and 4 bases from J; bases unmatched to any gene: 4. DNA for the CDR3: TGTGCCATCAGTGATCCGGGACAGGGTTACGAGCAGTACTTC. Translating it yields CAISDPGQGYEQYF.

V is TRBV10-2 and J is TRBJ1-1, with TRBD1 as a possible D gene (6 bases). Trimming cost V 1 base and J 11 bases, with 11 bases left between them. This CDR3 has 12 residues. Germline CDR1 and CDR2: WSHSY and SAAADI. In DNA, the CDR3 is TGCGCCAGCAGTGAGTATAACAGGGAGGCTTTCTTT. Its translation is CASSEYNREAFF.

The chain uses TRBV6-4 and TRBJ2-1; 8 bases are a match to TRBD2. CDR1 and CDR2 from the germline V gene are MRHNA and SNTAGT. The CDR3 consists of 16 residues. The CDR3 sequence is CPGLSGNVPLYNEQFF. Written as DNA, the CDR3 is TGTCCCGGACTTAGCGGGAACGTCCCCCTCTACAATGAGCAGTTCTTC.

This clone was seen only once. The chain combines TRBV19 with TRBJ2-1; D might be TRBD1 (6 bases). The germline V gene has CDR1 LNHDA and CDR2 SQIVND (reference sequence). The CDR3 runs to 17 residues. Trimming stripped 8 bases from V and 3 bases from J, with 23 bases between. The CDR3 loop is CASRGGAQGRIYNEQFF. For the CDR3, the DNA is TGTGCCAGTCGGGGCGGAGCACAGGGTAGGATCTACAATGAGCAGTTCTTC. The variable domain in full, with the rest retrieved from reference TRBV19 and TRBJ2-1, is DGGITQSPKYLFRKEGQNVTLSCEQNLNHDAMYWYRQDPGQGLRLIYYSQIVNDFQKGDIAEGYSVSREKKESFPLTVTSAQKNPTAFYLCASRGGAQGRIYNEQFFGPGTRLTVL.

V and J are TRBV24-1 and TRBJ2-7, with 9 bases fitting TRBD2. The germline V gene encodes CDR1 KGHDR and CDR2 SFDVKD. V lost 5 bases, J lost 2 bases, and 15 bases stayed unmatched. This CDR3 has 18 residues. As DNA, the CDR3 is TGTGCCACCAGTGCCGCAATCGGGACCGGGACTAGCACCTACGAGCAGTACTTC. Protein product: CATSAAIGTGTSTYEQYF.

The chain is built from TRBV5-6 and TRBJ1-5; maybe TRBD1 (5 bases). V was pared by 1 base and J by 4 bases, with 9 bases between. CDR1 and CDR2 from the germline V gene are SGHDT and YYEEEE. This CDR3 comprises 14 residues. In DNA form, the CDR3 reads TGTGCCAGCAGCTTGCTCACAGGTAATCAGCCCCAGCATTTT. Protein sequence: CASSLLTGNQPQHF.

This clone was observed once. This rearrangement joins TRBV11-3 to TRBJ2-7; TRBD2 aligns across 7 bases. The CDR3 is 17 residues long. Germline V CDR1 and CDR2: SGHNT, YENEEA. With 5 bases clipped from V and 1 base from J, the junction kept 14 bases outside the gene matches. CDR3 sequence reads: CASSKRGLTLNSYEQYF. CDR3 sequence (DNA): TGTGCCAGCAGCAAGAGGGGACTAACCCTTAATTCCTACGAGCAGTACTTC.

The genes are TRBV5-1 and TRBJ1-1; D uncertain. The CDR3 runs 14 residues. V lost 6 bases to trimming and J lost 1 base, with 13 bases between them. CDR1 is SGHRS and CDR2 is YFSETQ in the germline V gene. In DNA, the CDR3 is TGCGCCAGCACTCTCCTGTCTTCGAACACTGAAGCTTTCTTT. This codes for CASTLLSSNTEAFF.

This clone appeared once. This chain joins TRBV19 and TRBJ2-7, with 11 bases fitting TRBD2. V dropped 6 bases and J dropped 0; count of bases not matched to a gene: 1. The CDR3 loop spans 14 amino acids. Looked up from germline, CDR1 is LNHDA and CDR2 is SQIVND (reference sequence). The CDR3 loop reads CASSGLAGSYEQYF. The CDR3 coding sequence is TGTGCCAGTAGCGGACTAGCGGGCTCCTACGAGCAGTACTTC.

J is TRBJ2-1 and V is TRBV10-1, with a tentative D call TRBD2 (6 bases). CDR1 is WNHNN and CDR2 is SYGVQD in the germline V gene (reference sequence). CDR3 length equals 15 residues. Trimming took 0 bases from V and 9 from J, leaving 15 bases between them. The CDR3 DNA follows: TGCGCCAGCAGTGAGTCTCCTGCGGGGATCGCTGAGCAGTTCTTC. Translation gives CASSESPAGIAEQFF.

About this clone itself: The same CDR3 is also encoded by other DNA sequences in this sample. This sequence joins TRBV6-5 and TRBJ2-7; D not resolved. CDR3 length equals 14 residues. V lost 0 bases and J lost 1, with 7 bases in between. Germline V CDR1 and CDR2: MNHEY, SVGAGI. CDR3 coding DNA: TGTGCCAGCAGTTACTCGCCAGGATCCTACGAGCAGTACTTC. Translating gives CASSYSPGSYEQYF.

This chain links TRBV25-1 with TRBJ2-5, with D possibly TRBD1 on 5 matching bases. The CDR3 extends over 16 amino acids. From germline, CDR1 is MGHDK and CDR2 SYGVNS. With 5 bases removed from V and 5 bases from J, the gap between germline ends came to 21 bases. CDR3 residues: CASSPREGPNLETQYF. CDR3 nucleotides: TGTGCCAGCAGTCCCAGGGAAGGCCCAAACTTGGAGACCCAGTACTTC.

The chain carries TRBV5-1 and TRBJ2-5, with TRBD2 matching 8 bases. CDR1 SGHRS and CDR2 YFSETQ come from the germline V gene. The V gene end was trimmed by 4 bases and the J gene end by 0 bases; junction bases not matched to a gene: 5. The CDR3 has 15 amino acids. The CDR3 sequence is CASSLTAGDQETQYF. The CDR3 coding sequence is TGCGCCAGCAGCCTTACAGCGGGGGACCAAGAGACCCAGTACTTC.

The V call is TRBV13, the J call TRBJ2-7; 8 bases are shared with TRBD2. The CDR3 contains 15 residues. The germline gives CDR1 PRHDT, CDR2 FYEKMQ (reference sequence). V lost 8 bases and J lost 6; bases outside the gene matches: 15. This CDR3 is CASCRLASTEAEQYF. The DNA for the CDR3 is TGTGCCAGCTGTAGACTAGCGTCCACAGAGGCCGAGCAGTACTTC.

The J gene is TRBJ1-4, the V gene TRBV25-1; weak D call: TRBD1 (5 bases). CDR3 length equals 14 residues. Germline CDR1 MGHDK, CDR2 SYGVNS. V lost 8 bases, J lost 0 bases, and 10 bases lay in between. The CDR3 is CASGGDATNEKLFF. The CDR3 DNA follows: TGTGCCAGCGGAGGGGATGCAACTAATGAAAAACTGTTTTTT. Full variable domain (rest looked up from reference TRBV25-1 and TRBJ1-4): EADIYQTPRYLVIGTGKKITLECSQTMGHDKMYWYQQDPGMELHLIHYSYGVNSTEKGDLSSESTVSRIRTEHFPLTLESARPSHTSQYLCASGGDATNEKLFFGSGTQLSVL.

CDR3: CASSYSKGAGETQYF. CDR3 DNA sequence: TGTGCCAGCAGTTACTCGAAGGGGGCCGGAGAGACCCAGTACTTC. The chain employs TRBV6-5 and TRBJ2-5; TRBD1 matches at 7 bases. V shed 0 bases and J 4 bases; nucleotides not matched to a gene: 5. CDR1 and CDR2 (germline): MNHEY, SVGAGI. This CDR3 region has 15 residues.

The chain carries TRBV3-1 (or the pseudogene TRBV3-2) and TRBJ2-1, with TRBD2 identical over 13 bases. Germline V CDR1 and CDR2: LGHDT, YNNKEL (reference sequence). The trim removed 7 bases at V and 7 bases at J, leaving 7 bases unmatched. This CDR3 has 15 residues. CDR3 nucleotide sequence: TGTGCCAGCACCCTACTAGCGGGGGGGAGTAATGAGCAGTTCTTC. It encodes CASTLLAGGSNEQFF.

The chain is built from TRBV5-1 and TRBJ2-7; 8 bases are shared with TRBD1. Unmatched junction bases numbered 10, after V lost 1 base and J lost 4 bases. Looked up from germline, CDR1 is SGHRS and CDR2 is YFSETQ. The CDR3 totals 16 residues. The CDR3 coding sequence is TGCGCCAGCAGCTTGAGGGCCGGGACAGGAAGTTACGAGCAGTACTTC. Protein: CASSLRAGTGSYEQYF.

This chain uses TRBV5-6 with TRBJ2-1; no clear D gene. Per the germline V gene, CDR1 is SGHDT and CDR2 is YYEEEE. The CDR3 contains 12 residues. Trimming took off 0 bases at V and 5 bases at J, with 3 bases between the two ends. As DNA, the CDR3 is TGTGCCAGCAGCTTGGTAGACAATGAGCAGTTCTTC. Amino acids: CASSLVDNEQFF.

The chain uses TRBV3-1 (or the pseudogene TRBV3-2) and TRBJ2-1, with 8 bases fitting TRBD2. Germline-derived CDR1 and CDR2 are LGHDT and YNNKEL (reference sequence). CDR3 length: 16 residues. V lost 4 bases and J lost 2; bases outside the gene matches: 7. Here the CDR3 reads CASSRPGGGPYNEQFF. In DNA, the CDR3 is TGTGCCAGCAGCCGACCCGGGGGGGGGCCCTACAATGAGCAGTTCTTC.

The chain links TRBV27 to TRBJ2-1, with 8 bases lining up with TRBD2. Germline values: CDR1 MNHEY, CDR2 SMNVEV (reference sequence). The V gene end was trimmed by 6 bases and the J gene end by 9 bases; junction bases not matched to a gene: 10. CDR3 length equals 14 residues. CDR3 nucleotide sequence: TGTGCCAGCAGCCTCAAGCGGGAGTCGGGTGAGCAGTTCTTC. As protein: CASSLKRESGEQFF.

The chain couples TRBV18 to TRBJ2-3; D unclear. The CDR3 has 16 amino acids. The V gene's germline CDR1 is KGHSH and CDR2 LQKENI. Trimming stripped 3 bases from V and 0 bases from J, with 13 bases between. The CDR3 is CASSPRLVTSTDTQYF. Here the CDR3 DNA reads TGTGCCAGCTCACCCCGACTTGTTACTAGCACAGATACGCAGTATTTT.

This clone was recorded only once. The rearrangement joins TRBV5-4 to TRBJ1-1, with D unclear. V dropped 0 bases and J dropped 4 bases, with 7 bases sitting between them. Germline V gives CDR1 SGHNT, CDR2 YYREEE (reference sequence). CDR3 size: 13 residues. The CDR3, as DNA: TGTGCCAGCAGCTTGGGGGCCGGCACTGAAGCTTTCTTT. Protein: CASSLGAGTEAFF.

V is TRBV4-1 and J is TRBJ2-7; 8 nucleotides line up with TRBD1. V dropped 1 base and J dropped 6; count of bases not matched to a gene: 2. Germline CDR1 and CDR2: MGHRA and YSYEKL. There are 13 residues in the CDR3. The CDR3 DNA reads TGCGCCAGCAGCCAAGGGACAGGGATCGAGCAGTACTTC. This encodes CASSQGTGIEQYF.